A single sample gave rise to the 22 T cell receptor beta chains below, sequenced in a study of blood T cell repertoires in COVID-19. The table came from immunoSEQ multiplex PCR; TCRdb's copy has only in-frame clones and leaves some out. The profile covers 150,000 to 160,000 clones, with about 85% appearing a single time and 2% to 3% taken by the ten largest. The sequenced material came from peripheral blood. The receptor set was obtained from a woman in her seventies with acute or convalescent COVID-19.

The CDR3 DNA sequence: TGCGCCAGCAGCCTGGACAGACAAGAGACCCAGTACTTC. Translated: CASSLDRQETQYF. The chain carries TRBV4-3 and TRBJ2-5; weak D call: TRBD1 (6 bases). Germline CDR1 LGHNA, CDR2 YSLEER. The CDR3 loop spans 13 amino acids. Trimming removed 4 bases at V and 2 bases at J, with 8 bases between.

V and J are TRBV14 and TRBJ2-2; D gene ambiguous. This CDR3 spans 14 amino acids. The V end lost 1 base, the J end lost 3 bases, and 6 bases lay between the germline ends. The germline CDR1 and CDR2 sequences are SGHDN and FVKESK. The CDR3 loop reads CASSQAADTGELFF. The CDR3 DNA reads TGTGCCAGCAGCCAAGCTGCGGACACCGGGGAGCTGTTTTTT.

The CDR3 sequence: CASSLAKRSTGLVGYTF. CDR3 bases: TGTGCCAGCAGCTTAGCGAAAAGGAGCACAGGGCTCGTTGGCTACACCTTC. The chain joins TRBV7-2 to TRBJ1-2; D perhaps matches TRBD1 (6 bases). CDR3 size: 17 residues. Per germline, CDR1 SGHTA and CDR2 FQGNSA. V dropped 0 bases and J dropped 7 bases, with 21 bases sitting between them.

This chain connects TRBV19 to TRBJ2-1; TRBD2 agrees at 7 bases. V lost 6 bases to trimming and J lost 4 bases; unmatched junction nucleotides: 6. This CDR3 has 14 residues. Germline assignment: CDR1 LNHDA and CDR2 SQIVND (reference sequence). The CDR3 DNA sequence: TGTGCCAGTAGCCCCGGGGGGTCGTACAATGAGCAGTTCTTC. Amino acids: CASSPGGSYNEQFF.

The V call is TRBV18, the J call TRBJ1-6; tentatively, D is TRBD1 (5 bases). Looked up from germline, CDR1 is KGHSH and CDR2 is LQKENI. The CDR3 is made up of 15 amino acids. Trimming removed 4 bases from V and 8 bases from J, with 15 bases in between. The CDR3 protein is CASSQGRSVYSPLHF. CDR3 coding DNA: TGTGCCAGCTCACAGGGGAGGAGCGTGTATTCACCCCTCCACTTT.

The chain has TRBV6-5 and TRBJ1-1; TRBD1 agrees at 8 bases. With V trimmed by 5 bases and J by 6 bases, 11 bases remained unmatched. Germline V gives CDR1 MNHEY, CDR2 SVGAGI. This CDR3 is 15 amino acids long. The CDR3 protein is CASSRVDRGAAEAFF. The CDR3 region has the DNA TGTGCCAGCAGTAGAGTTGACAGGGGCGCGGCTGAAGCTTTCTTT.

V and J are TRBV5-1 and TRBJ1-1; the match to TRBD1 covers 8 bases. The length of the CDR3 is 15 residues. Trimming removed 2 bases from V and 5 bases from J; junction bases left unmatched: 8. Germline V gives CDR1 SGHRS, CDR2 YFSETQ. CDR3 residues: CASSFADRAGTEAFF. The CDR3 DNA reads as TGCGCCAGCAGCTTCGCGGACAGGGCGGGAACTGAAGCTTTCTTT.

The V call is TRBV28, the J call TRBJ2-7, with TRBD1 as a possible D gene (6 bases). The CDR3 is 14 amino acids. The germline V gene has CDR1 MDHEN and CDR2 SYDVKM. Trimming left V 6 bases short and J 2 bases short, with 14 bases between. The CDR3 loop reads CASRTGQPPYEQYF. Written as DNA, the CDR3 is TGTGCCAGCAGAACCGGACAGCCTCCCTACGAGCAGTACTTC.

This sequence joins TRBV4-1 and TRBJ2-5; 7 nucleotides align to TRBD1. Germline loops: CDR1 MGHRA, CDR2 YSYEKL. V trimming: 4 bases; J trimming: 2 bases; junction bases outside the gene matches: 10. The CDR3 loop spans 16 amino acids. The DNA of the CDR3 is TGCGCCAGCAGCCGGTCGAGGGGGCTGGGGCAAGAGACCCAGTACTTC. Encoded protein: CASSRSRGLGQETQYF.

V is TRBV6-2 or TRBV6-3 and J is TRBJ2-3; 7 nucleotides agree with TRBD2. Germline-derived CDR1 and CDR2 are MNHEY and SVGEGT. V was clipped by 5 bases and J by 2 bases; unmatched bases: 4. This CDR3 is built from 14 residues. CDR3 bases: TGTGCCAGCAGTAGACTAGCCGCCACAGATACGCAGTATTTT. Its translation is CASSRLAATDTQYF.

The chain couples TRBV7-9 to TRBJ2-3; 9 bases map to TRBD2. From germline, CDR1 is SEHNR and CDR2 FQNEAQ (reference sequence). CDR3 size: 19 residues. The junction had 14 bases not matched to a gene; V was cut back by 4 bases and J by 0 bases. This chain's CDR3 is CASSSRIAGAARSTDTQYF. CDR3 nucleotides: TGTGCCAGCAGCTCCCGAATAGCGGGGGCCGCGAGGAGCACAGATACGCAGTATTTT.

This clone has a single count. The chain recombines TRBV7-2 with TRBJ2-2, with 8 bases identical to TRBD1. Germline assignment: CDR1 SGHTA and CDR2 FQGNSA. Trimming cost V 5 bases and J 5 bases; bases outside gene matches: 7. The CDR3 is 15 residues long. As DNA, the CDR3 is TGTGCCAGCAGCGTAGGACAGGGTGGTACCGGGGAGCTGTTTTTT. Its protein product is CASSVGQGGTGELFF.

This chain links TRBV27 with TRBJ2-2; D perhaps matches TRBD1 (6 bases). CDR1 and CDR2 (germline): MNHEY, SMNVEV (reference sequence). Trimming pared 3 bases from V and 1 base from J, leaving 12 bases between. The CDR3 loop spans 16 amino acids. CDR3 in DNA: TGTGCCAGCAGTTTTACAGGGAACAAGAACACCGGGGAGCTGTTTTTT. Translated: CASSFTGNKNTGELFF.

The chain combines TRBV10-3 with TRBJ1-3, with TRBD1 identical over 7 bases. The CDR3 consists of 14 residues. Germline V lookup: CDR1 ENHRY, CDR2 SYGVKD. The V segment lost 6 bases and the J segment 1 base; nucleotides outside the gene matches: 3. The CDR3 bases are TGTGCCATCAGCGAGACAGGGTCTGGAAACACCATATATTTT. Protein sequence: CAISETGSGNTIYF.

The sample holds one count of this clone. V and J are TRBV2 and TRBJ1-1; 8 nucleotides line up with TRBD1. V was clipped by 6 bases and J by 0 bases; unmatched bases: 3. CDR1 SNHLY and CDR2 FYNNEI come from the germline V gene. The CDR3 extends over 14 amino acids. CDR3 loop: CASRRRGLNTEAFF. Written as DNA, the CDR3 is TGTGCCAGCAGACGCAGGGGGCTGAACACTGAAGCTTTCTTT.

J is TRBJ1-6 and V is TRBV19; D might be TRBD1 (6 bases). The CDR3 has 13 residues. Deletions cut 11 bases from V and 7 bases from J, with 15 bases between. Per germline, CDR1 LNHDA and CDR2 SQIVND (reference sequence). CDR3: CASRGVLNSPLHF. The DNA of the CDR3 is TGTGCCTCCAGGGGCGTTTTAAATTCACCCCTCCACTTT.

The chain joins TRBV4-1 to TRBJ2-1; 7 nucleotides line up with TRBD2. The V and J ends lost 4 bases and 6 bases, in that order; junction bases with no gene match: 9. The CDR3 covers 15 residues. Germline V gene data show CDR1 as MGHRA and CDR2 as YSYEKL. In DNA, the CDR3 is TGCGCCAGCAGCCCCTCGGGGGGTTTGGTCAATGAGCAGTTCTTC. It translates to CASSPSGGLVNEQFF.

The chain links TRBV19 to TRBJ1-2; maybe TRBD1 (5 bases). The CDR3 totals 14 residues. Deletions cut 9 bases from V and 3 bases from J, with 17 bases between. CDR1 and CDR2 (germline): LNHDA, SQIVND (reference sequence). The CDR3 region is CASVQGNKDYGYTF. The CDR3 DNA follows: TGTGCCAGCGTCCAGGGAAACAAGGACTATGGCTACACCTTC.

This chain joins TRBV12-5 and TRBJ1-2; D is unclear. Germline CDR1 is LGHNT and CDR2 is FRNRAP. The CDR3 totals 13 residues. Trimming left V 2 bases short and J 8 bases short, with 12 bases between. Written as DNA, the CDR3 is TGTGCTAGTGGTTTGTATGAGGGATCGGGCTACACCTTC. Its translation: CASGLYEGSGYTF.

This rearrangement joins TRBV10-3 to TRBJ1-6; 9 bases match TRBD1. Germline-derived CDR1 and CDR2 are ENHRY and SYGVKD. Unmatched junction bases numbered 5, after V lost 7 bases and J lost 7 bases. The CDR3 length is 14 residues. CDR3 residues: CAIKMGQGNSPLHF. The CDR3 DNA reads as TGTGCCATCAAAATGGGACAGGGCAATTCACCCCTCCACTTT.

This rearrangement joins TRBV6-5 to TRBJ2-3, with D perhaps matching TRBD2 (5 bases). Germline V CDR1 and CDR2: MNHEY, SVGAGI. The germline V and J ends were trimmed by 7 bases and 0 bases, with 11 bases remaining between them. The CDR3 runs to 14 residues. The CDR3, as DNA: TGTGCCAGCAAGCGGACCCCTAGCACAGATACGCAGTATTTT. Translated, it gives CASKRTPSTDTQYF.

This clone was found once. Sequence at one end of the junction differs from germline and may be a read error. V gene TRBV7-9 combines with J gene TRBJ1-5; a possible D gene is TRBD1 (5 bases). Germline-derived CDR1 and CDR2 are SEHNR and FQNEAQ (reference sequence). The CDR3 has 15 residues. DNA for the CDR3: TGTGCCAGCAGCTTATCGGGACTAGGCAACCAGCCCCAGCATTTT. It specifies CASSLSGLGNQPQHF.